The TCR beta chain described here comes from a study of response to subunit inactivated influenza vaccine. Study-wide results and caveats: Authors suggested each seasonal influenza vaccination recruits few new T cells.

The germline gives CDR1 SGHRS, CDR2 YFSETQ. V dropped 4 bases and J dropped 9 bases, with 8 bases sitting between them. The CDR3 covers 11 residues. This clonotype came up many times. Its target is unknown. Each CDR3 protein is one row after TCRdb ran MiXCR on the RT-PCR reads. Of 500,000 to 550,000 distinct CDR3 sequences detected, approximately 7.7% appear once; the ten largest clones hold approximately 12%. This receptor was identified in a man between 50 and 69 years old who received an inactivated influenza vaccine. The chain employs TRBV5-1 and TRBJ2-1; D possibly corresponds to TRBD1 (6 bases). This material consisted of PBMCs from blood, taken less than 30 months after vaccination. CDR3 in DNA: TGCGCCAGCAGCCGACAGGCTGAGCAGTTCTTC. This translates into CASSRQAEQFF.